Below, 12 T cell receptor beta chains from the same sample are listed, as sequenced in a study of blood T cell repertoires in COVID-19 (dated by TCRdb to about 2020). Libraries came from the immunoSEQ multiplex PCR assay. Not all clones reach the TCRdb copy of this immuneACCESS table, which keeps in-frame sequences only. Checked studies attribute under half of the gap to unresolved V genes and leave the rest unexplained. Present in this sample are roughly 260,000 clones, around 90% of which were seen just once. Just under 6.5% of the sample comes from the top ten. The sequenced material came from PBMCs or T cells enriched from blood (not recorded which). All receptors derive from a woman in her 30s with acute COVID-19.

This clone was recorded only once. This chain uses TRBV7-9 with TRBJ2-7, with 8 bases fitting TRBD1. V gave up 5 bases and J gave up 4 bases; unmatched junction bases: 7. The CDR3 is 14 residues long. CDR1 is SEHNR, CDR2 FQNEAQ, per germline (reference sequence). The CDR3 bases are TGTGCCAGCAGCACAGGACAGGGAGTTTACGAGCAGTACTTC. Translating it yields CASSTGQGVYEQYF.

This clone was seen a handful of times. The genes are TRBV5-4 and TRBJ2-2; the D gene is possibly TRBD2 (5 bases). Germline CDR1 and CDR2: SGHNT and YYREEE (reference sequence). The V and J ends lost 4 bases and 5 bases respectively, with 15 bases between them. The CDR3 has 15 residues. CDR3: CASSPGVPGTGELFF. The CDR3 nucleotides are TGTGCCAGCAGCCCCGGGGTCCCGGGGACCGGGGAGCTGTTTTTT. The full variable domain, in which reference TRBV5-4 and TRBJ2-2 provide the parts outside the CDR3, is ETGVTQSPTHLIKTRGQQVTLRCSSQSGHNTVSWYQQALGQGPQFIFQYYREEENGRGNFPPRFSGLQFPNYSSELNVNALELDDSALYLCASSPGVPGTGELFFGEGSRLTVL.

To note about this clone: Other DNA sequences of this sample code for an identical CDR3. The rearrangement uses TRBV20-1 and TRBJ2-3; no reliable D call. Germline CDR1 is DFQATT and CDR2 is SNEGSKA (reference sequence). Trimming left V 6 bases short and J 4 bases short, with 5 bases between. This CDR3 region has 10 residues. CDR3: CSASSDTQYF. The CDR3 DNA reads as TGCAGTGCGTCGTCAGATACGCAGTATTTT.

The chain combines TRBV28 with TRBJ2-3, with TRBD1 matching 8 bases. The germline V gene encodes CDR1 MDHEN and CDR2 SYDVKM. The junction had 20 bases not matched to a gene; V was cut back by 6 bases and J by 6 bases. CDR3 size: 18 residues. The CDR3 nucleotides read TGTGCCAGCAGCCCCCCATCGGTAGGTCAGGGGGCCGCGGATACGCAGTATTTT. Encoded protein: CASSPPSVGQGAADTQYF.

The chain carries TRBV27 and TRBJ1-6; 8 bases agree with TRBD1. This CDR3 comprises 22 residues. Germline V gene sequence: CDR1 MNHEY, CDR2 SMNVEV (reference sequence). Trimming removed 5 bases from V and 4 bases from J; junction bases left unmatched: 25. The CDR3 protein is CASSVLEGRTGRSSYYNSPLHF. CDR3 coding DNA: TGTGCCAGCAGTGTATTGGAAGGGAGGACAGGGAGGTCCTCCTATTATAATTCACCCCTCCACTTT.

This clone appeared a single time. One junction end disagrees with the germline gene, perhaps due to a read error. V gene TRBV7-2 combines with J gene TRBJ2-7; D perhaps matches TRBD2 (6 bases). This CDR3 has 13 residues. Germline loops: CDR1 SGHTA, CDR2 FQGNSA. The CDR3 region has the DNA TGTGCCAGCAGCTTTACCGGAGGGGCCCCCCAGGACTTC. It yields the protein CASSFTGGAPQDF.

The chain couples TRBV28 to TRBJ1-4; no firm D call. From germline, CDR1 is MDHEN and CDR2 SYDVKM. Trimming shortened V by 2 bases and J by 2 bases, and 12 bases separated the two germline ends. CDR3 size: 16 residues. The CDR3 reads CASSLIAGATNEKLFF. Written as DNA, the CDR3 is TGTGCCAGCAGTTTAATTGCCGGAGCCACTAATGAAAAACTGTTTTTT.

The V gene is TRBV19, the J gene TRBJ1-1; D remains unclear. Germline CDR1 and CDR2: LNHDA and SQIVND (reference sequence). The V and J ends lost 7 bases and 6 bases respectively, with 9 bases between them. The CDR3 totals 11 residues. The CDR3, as DNA: TGTGCCAGTATTGACTCTTCTGAAGCTTTCTTT. Its protein product is CASIDSSEAFF.

This rearrangement joins TRBV2 to TRBJ1-5; D gene ambiguous. The germline V and J ends were trimmed by 5 bases and 2 bases, with 13 bases remaining between them. The CDR3 consists of 15 residues. The germline V gene encodes CDR1 SNHLY and CDR2 FYNNEI. The CDR3 spells CASSSSGMGNQPQHF. CDR3 nucleotide sequence: TGTGCCAGCAGTAGTTCGGGGATGGGCAATCAGCCCCAGCATTTT.

J is TRBJ2-1 and V is TRBV5-4; 10 bases match TRBD2. The CDR3 covers 16 residues. The germline CDR1 and CDR2 sequences are SGHNT and YYREEE (reference sequence). Germline trimming cut 5 bases from V and 1 base from J; bases unmatched to any gene: 6. The chain's CDR3 is CASRDEREGSYNEQFF. The CDR3 nucleotides read TGTGCCAGCAGAGATGAGCGGGAGGGTTCCTACAATGAGCAGTTCTTC.

The chain combines TRBV10-3 with TRBJ1-2; D gene uncertain. The CDR3 covers 14 residues. CDR1 and CDR2 (germline): ENHRY, SYGVKD. V was trimmed by 2 bases and J by 0 bases, leaving 7 bases between them. The CDR3 sequence: CAISEAAANYGYTF. The CDR3 coding sequence is TGTGCCATCAGTGAGGCGGCAGCTAACTATGGCTACACCTTC.

The chain carries TRBV19 and TRBJ1-2; a possible D gene is TRBD1 (6 bases). The CDR3 spans 13 residues. The V end was cut by 4 bases, the J end by 4 bases, with 10 bases between. Germline V lookup: CDR1 LNHDA, CDR2 SQIVND (reference sequence). CDR3 in amino acids: CASSTPGAYGYTF. CDR3 nucleotide sequence: TGTGCCAGTAGTACCCCAGGGGCCTATGGCTACACCTTC.